Listed below are T cell receptor beta chains from one sample, sequenced in a study of T cell responses to AZD1222 COVID-19 vaccine. The assay was immunoSEQ multiplex PCR, and TCRdb's table has in-frame clones only and misses some. There are some 120,000 clones in the sample; 80% to 90% occur only once, and more than 3% lies in the top ten. Material: peripheral blood, obtained on day 0 of MenACWY control vaccination. The receptors shown here come from an adult in good health. CDR3s include the opening cysteine and the closing phenylalanine or tryptophan. A D gene is named only where the DNA matches it firmly. Only part of the rows carry a size: once, few, many, or a class if the clone is expanded.

clone size: -
CDR3 length: 21
J gene: TRBJ2-3
V gene: TRBV9
D gene: TRBD2
CDR3 protein: CASSVGPGLAGRTRSTDTQYF
CDR3 DNA: TGTGCCAGCAGCGTAGGTCCCGGACTAGCGGGGAGAACCCGTAGCACAGATACGCAGTATTTT

clone size: -
CDR3 length: 16
J gene: TRBJ2-3
V gene: TRBV5-1
D gene: -
CDR3 protein: CASSLGLARNTDTQYF
CDR3 DNA: TGCGCCAGCAGCTTGGGGCTAGCGCGAAACACAGATACGCAGTATTTT

clone size: -
CDR3 length: 16
J gene: TRBJ1-3
V gene: TRBV5-1
D gene: TRBD1
CDR3 protein: CASSTGTGDSGNTIYF
CDR3 DNA: TGCGCCAGCAGCACTGGGACAGGGGACTCTGGAAACACCATATATTTT

clone size: -
CDR3 length: 14
J gene: TRBJ2-3
V gene: TRBV6-5
D gene: -
CDR3 protein: CASSYSSGIDTQYF
CDR3 DNA: TGTGCCAGCAGTTACTCGTCCGGGATAGATACGCAGTATTTT

clone size: -
CDR3 length: 12
J gene: TRBJ2-7
V gene: TRBV3-1/TRBV3-2
D gene: -
CDR3 protein: CASSPGPFEQYF
CDR3 DNA: TGTGCCAGCAGCCCCGGGCCCTTCGAGCAGTACTTC

clone size: -
CDR3 length: 16
J gene: TRBJ2-2
V gene: TRBV9
D gene: TRBD2
CDR3 protein: CASSVEGGGNTGELFF
CDR3 DNA: TGTGCCAGCAGCGTAGAAGGCGGGGGGAACACCGGGGAGCTGTTTTTT

clone size: few
CDR3 length: 14
J gene: TRBJ1-2
V gene: TRBV4-2
D gene: TRBD1
CDR3 protein: CASSPRGQKHGYTF
CDR3 DNA: TGTGCCAGCAGCCCCAGGGGGCAGAAACATGGCTACACCTTC

clone size: -
CDR3 length: 16
J gene: TRBJ2-7
V gene: TRBV4-1
D gene: TRBD2
CDR3 protein: CASSQGPGLALYEQYF
CDR3 DNA: TGCGCCAGCAGCCAGGGCCCGGGACTAGCTCTCTACGAGCAGTACTTC

clone size: -
CDR3 length: 15
J gene: TRBJ1-1
V gene: TRBV7-2
D gene: -
CDR3 protein: CASSESLFLGTEAFF
CDR3 DNA: TGTGCCAGCAGCGAATCGCTCTTTCTAGGAACTGAAGCTTTCTTT

clone size: -
CDR3 length: 14
J gene: TRBJ2-7
V gene: TRBV28
D gene: TRBD1
CDR3 protein: CASSLSGGDYEQYF
CDR3 DNA: TGTGCCAGCAGTTTGTCAGGGGGCGACTACGAGCAGTACTTC

clone size: few
CDR3 length: 14
J gene: TRBJ1-2
V gene: TRBV2
D gene: -
CDR3 protein: CASSPETAQGGYTF
CDR3 DNA: TGTGCCAGCAGCCCTGAGACTGCCCAGGGTGGCTACACCTTC

clone size: -
CDR3 length: 15
J gene: TRBJ1-5
V gene: TRBV6-2/TRBV6-3
D gene: -
CDR3 protein: CASSYSMRRNQPQHF
CDR3 DNA: TGTGCCAGCAGTTACTCGATGAGAAGGAATCAGCCCCAGCATTTT

clone size: -
CDR3 length: 16
J gene: TRBJ1-5
V gene: TRBV18
D gene: -
CDR3 protein: CASSPGLASGNQPQHF
CDR3 DNA: TGTGCCAGCTCCCCGGGACTTGCCTCGGGCAATCAGCCCCAGCATTTT

clone size: -
CDR3 length: 13
J gene: TRBJ2-5
V gene: TRBV4-3
D gene: -
CDR3 protein: CASSQGLWETQYF
CDR3 DNA: TGCGCCAGCAGCCAAGGACTATGGGAGACCCAGTACTTC

clone size: -
CDR3 length: 15
J gene: TRBJ2-5
V gene: TRBV5-6
D gene: -
CDR3 protein: CASSSPGQLQETQYF
CDR3 DNA: TGTGCCAGCAGCTCACCGGGACAACTCCAAGAGACCCAGTACTTC

clone size: once
CDR3 length: 16
J gene: TRBJ2-1
V gene: TRBV9
D gene: -
CDR3 protein: CASSPHEAGRGNEQFF
CDR3 DNA: TGTGCCAGCAGCCCCCATGAAGCGGGGAGGGGGAATGAGCAGTTCTTC

clone size: -
CDR3 length: 17
J gene: TRBJ1-2
V gene: TRBV5-1
D gene: -
CDR3 protein: CASSDETGQTLNYGYTF
CDR3 DNA: TGCGCCAGCAGCGACGAAACGGGCCAGACTCTTAACTATGGCTACACCTTC

clone size: -
CDR3 length: 19
J gene: TRBJ1-6
V gene: TRBV7-4
D gene: TRBD1
CDR3 protein: CASSLDRGKYRPYNLPLHF
CDR3 DNA: TGTGCCAGCAGCTTGGACAGGGGCAAATATAGGCCTTATAATTTACCCCTCCACTTT